The subject of this entry is one T cell receptor beta chain. The antigen is unknown. Germline-derived CDR1 and CDR2 are MDHEN and SYDVKM. CDR3 length equals 12 residues. The V gene end was trimmed by 5 bases and the J gene end by 16 bases; junction bases not matched to a gene: 9. This record comes from a study of T cell responses to AZD1222 COVID-19 vaccine. TCRdb's table, derived via immunoSEQ multiplex PCR, lists solely in-frame clones and lacks some. This sample has about 180,000 clones, with almost 90% found just once. Study-wide points: It was only a handful of AZD1222 recipients who were seropositive at baseline.

The clonotype was recovered from an adult in good health. The chain joins TRBV28 to TRBJ2-1, with 9 bases that match TRBD2. Here the sequenced sample was peripheral blood, taken on day 0 of AZD1222 vaccination. CDR3 nucleotide sequence: TGTGCCAGCAGTCGTTCTAGCGGGACAACATTCTTC. Protein product: CASSRSSGTTFF. The full variable domain, its missing parts supplied by reference TRBV28 and TRBJ2-1, is DVKVTQSSRYLVKRTGEKVFLECVQDMDHENMFWYRQDPGLGLRLIYFSYDVKMKEKGDIPEGYSVSREKKERFSLILESASTNQTSMYLCASSRSSGTTFFGPGTRLTVL.